This T cell receptor beta chain derives from a study of siplizumab effects on memory and regulatory T cells. Study findings and constraints: Siplizumab, the agent tested, significantly reduced alloreactive sequences traceable to unstimulated CD4+ memory cells.

The table came from immunoSEQ multiplex PCR; TCRdb's copy has only in-frame clones and leaves some out. The sample yields just over 60,000 clones, 70% to 85% seen once. Germline assignment: CDR1 WSHSY and CDR2 SAAADI. CDR3 length equals 15 residues. V lost 5 bases to trimming and J lost 0 bases; unmatched junction nucleotides: 3. Of note for this clone: As yet, its antigen is unknown. Other DNA sequences of this sample code for an identical CDR3.

This chain connects TRBV10-2 to TRBJ2-2, with TRBD1 matching over 7 bases. Material for sequencing was memory CD4+ T cells sorted from blood. This TCR was sampled from a human donor in good health. The CDR3 region is CASSQQGPNTGELFF. CDR3 sequence (DNA): TGCGCCAGCAGTCAACAGGGGCCGAACACCGGGGAGCTGTTTTTT.